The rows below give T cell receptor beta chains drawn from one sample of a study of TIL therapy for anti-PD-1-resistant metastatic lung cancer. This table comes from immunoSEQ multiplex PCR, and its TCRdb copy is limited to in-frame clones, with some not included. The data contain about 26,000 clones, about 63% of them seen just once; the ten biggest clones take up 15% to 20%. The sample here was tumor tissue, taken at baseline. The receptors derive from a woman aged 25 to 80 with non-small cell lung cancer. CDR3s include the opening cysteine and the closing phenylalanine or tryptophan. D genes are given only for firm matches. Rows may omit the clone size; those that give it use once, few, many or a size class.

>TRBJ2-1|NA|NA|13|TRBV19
CASSLSLYNEQFF
TGTGCCAGTAGTCTTAGTCTTTACAATGAGCAGTTCTTC
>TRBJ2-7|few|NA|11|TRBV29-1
CSAAVAYEQYF
TGCAGCGCAGCGGTGGCCTACGAGCAGTACTTC
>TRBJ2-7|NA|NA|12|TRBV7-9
CASSEGLYEQYF
TGTGCCAGCAGCGAGGGACTCTACGAGCAGTACTTC
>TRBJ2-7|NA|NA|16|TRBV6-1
CASSVFGGIRRPEQYF
TGTGCCAGCAGTGTGTTCGGAGGGATAAGGAGGCCGGAGCAGTACTTC
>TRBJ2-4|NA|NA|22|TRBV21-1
CASSKALWGDFQPKLAKNIQYF
TGTGCCAGCAGCAAAGCGCTTTGGGGGGACTTCCAACCAAAGCTAGCCAAAAACATTCAGTACTTC
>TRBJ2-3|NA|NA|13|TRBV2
CASRDGGTDTQYF
TGTGCCAGCAGGGACGGTGGCACAGATACGCAGTATTTT
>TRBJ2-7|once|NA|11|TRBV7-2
CASGVGYEQYF
TGTGCCAGCGGGGTGGGCTACGAGCAGTACTTC
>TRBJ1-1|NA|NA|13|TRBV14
CASSQDFRREAFF
TGTGCCAGCAGCCAAGATTTTCGCAGAGAAGCTTTCTTT
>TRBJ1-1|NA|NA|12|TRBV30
CAWSVAWGIALF
NA
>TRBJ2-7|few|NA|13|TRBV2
CASIGGGPYEQYF
TGTGCCAGCATTGGCGGGGGCCCCTACGAGCAGTACTTC
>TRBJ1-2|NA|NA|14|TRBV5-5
CASSLAAASRSYTF
TGTGCCAGCAGCTTGGCCGCAGCGTCCAGAAGCTACACCTTC
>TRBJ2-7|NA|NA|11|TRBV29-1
CSVATAYEQYF
TGCAGCGTAGCAACAGCCTACGAGCAGTACTTC
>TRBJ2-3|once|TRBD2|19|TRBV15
CATSRDWGGSPGNTDTQYF
TGTGCCACCAGCAGAGATTGGGGCGGGAGCCCCGGGAACACAGATACGCAGTATTTT
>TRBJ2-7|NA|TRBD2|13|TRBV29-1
CSVTSGITYEQYF
TGCAGCGTCACTAGCGGGATAACCTACGAGCAGTACTTC
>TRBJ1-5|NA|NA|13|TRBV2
CASTEDSDQPQHF
TGTGCCAGCACCGAGGACAGTGATCAGCCCCAGCATTTT
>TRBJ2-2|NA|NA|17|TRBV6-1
CASSESGAGTATGELFF
TGTGCCAGCAGTGAAAGCGGGGCCGGGACAGCCACCGGGGAGCTGTTTTTT
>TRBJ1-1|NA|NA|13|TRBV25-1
CASRVDRNTEAFF
TGTGCCAGCAGAGTTGACCGGAACACTGAAGCTTTCTTT
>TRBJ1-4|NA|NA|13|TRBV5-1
CASSYGILEKLFF
TGCGCCAGCAGCTACGGGATCCTAGAAAAACTGTTTTTT
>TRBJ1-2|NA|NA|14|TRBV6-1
CASSESRTLYGYTF
TGTGCCAGCAGTGAAAGTAGGACACTCTATGGCTACACCTTC
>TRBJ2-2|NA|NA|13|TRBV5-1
CASWGRHTGELFF
TGCGCCAGCTGGGGGCGCCACACCGGGGAGCTGTTTTTT
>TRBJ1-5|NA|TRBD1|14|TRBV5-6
CASSFGTDNQPQHF
TGTGCCAGCAGCTTCGGGACAGACAATCAGCCCCAGCATTTT
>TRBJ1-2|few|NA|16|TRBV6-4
CASSDSVRQYFYGYTF
TGTGCCAGCAGTGACTCCGTGAGACAGTACTTCTATGGCTACACCTTC
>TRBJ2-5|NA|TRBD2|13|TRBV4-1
CASSQASGETQYF
TGCGCCAGCAGCCAAGCTAGCGGTGAGACCCAGTACTTC
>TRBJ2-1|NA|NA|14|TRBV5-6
CASSLVGNYNEQFF
TGTGCCAGCAGTCTGGTGGGAAACTACAATGAGCAGTTCTTC
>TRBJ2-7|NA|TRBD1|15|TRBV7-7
CASSLDRGGAYEQYF
TGTGCCAGCAGCTTGGACAGGGGGGGAGCCTACGAGCAGTACTTC
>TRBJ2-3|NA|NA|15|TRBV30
CAWSGGLASTDTQYF
TGTGCCTGGAGTGGGGGTCTAGCTTCCACAGATACGCAGTATTTT
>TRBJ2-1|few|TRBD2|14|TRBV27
CASRGGERYNEQFF
TGTGCCAGCAGGGGGGGGGAACGCTACAATGAGCAGTTCTTC
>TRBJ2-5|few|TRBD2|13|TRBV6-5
CASRSSGTETQYF
TGTGCCAGCAGGTCAAGCGGGACAGAGACCCAGTACTTC
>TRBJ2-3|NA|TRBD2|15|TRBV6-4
CASRQAGVRTDTQYF
TGTGCCAGCAGACAAGCGGGAGTACGCACAGATACGCAGTATTTT
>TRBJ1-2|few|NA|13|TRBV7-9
CASRAGADYGYTF
TGTGCCAGCAGGGCAGGGGCCGACTATGGCTACACCTTC
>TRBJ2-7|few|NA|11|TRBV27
CASRQQGEQYF
TGTGCCAGCAGGCAACAGGGCGAGCAGTACTTC
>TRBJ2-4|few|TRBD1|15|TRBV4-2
CASSHAEGAKNIQYF
TGTGCCAGCAGCCACGCCGAGGGGGCAAAAAACATTCAGTACTTC
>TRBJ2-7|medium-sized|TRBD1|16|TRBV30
CAWSAGILGTGGEQYF
TGTGCCTGGAGTGCAGGAATCCTGGGGACAGGGGGCGAGCAGTACTTC
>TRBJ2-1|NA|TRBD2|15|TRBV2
CASSEFRGLAGEQFF
TGTGCCAGCAGTGAATTCCGTGGACTAGCGGGCGAGCAGTTCTTC
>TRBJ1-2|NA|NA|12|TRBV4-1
CASSQDSRGYTF
TGCGCCAGCAGCCAAGATAGTCGAGGCTACACCTTC
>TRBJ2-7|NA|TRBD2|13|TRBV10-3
CAIRGTSGSDQYF
TGTGCCATCAGGGGGACTAGCGGGAGCGATCAGTACTTC
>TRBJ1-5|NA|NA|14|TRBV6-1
CASSVRGLNQPQHF
TGTGCCAGCAGTGTGAGGGGCCTGAATCAGCCCCAGCATTTT
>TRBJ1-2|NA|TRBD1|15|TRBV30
CAWRVPGQGIGGYTF
TGTGCCTGGCGGGTTCCGGGACAGGGGATAGGTGGCTACACCTTC
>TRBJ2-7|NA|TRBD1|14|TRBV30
CAWSAADRAYEQYF
TGTGCCTGGAGTGCCGCTGACAGGGCCTACGAGCAGTACTTC
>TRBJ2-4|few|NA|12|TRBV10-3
CAISEGANIQYF
TGTGCCATCAGTGAGGGCGCAAACATTCAGTACTTC
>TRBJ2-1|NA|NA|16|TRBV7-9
CASSPLDAGSSDEQFF
TGTGCCAGCAGCCCCCTAGACGCGGGCTCATCCGATGAGCAGTTCTTC
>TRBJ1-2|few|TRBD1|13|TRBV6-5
CASSGQGIGGYTF
TGTGCCAGCAGCGGACAGGGCATAGGTGGCTACACCTTC
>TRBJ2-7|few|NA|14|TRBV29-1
CSDQTRSPNYEQYF
TGCAGCGACCAAACCCGATCTCCTAACTACGAGCAGTACTTC
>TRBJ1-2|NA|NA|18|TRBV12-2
CASRPKGDRWSRYYGYTF
TGTGCAAGTCGCCCGAAAGGGGACAGATGGTCACGATACTATGGCTACACCTTC
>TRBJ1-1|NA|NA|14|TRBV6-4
CASSDTSRGTEAFF
TGTGCCAGCAGTGACACCTCACGTGGGACTGAAGCTTTCTTT
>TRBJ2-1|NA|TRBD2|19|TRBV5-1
CASSPRGAPGLGSYNEQFF
TGCGCCAGCAGCCCAAGGGGGGCGCCGGGACTAGGTTCCTACAATGAGCAGTTCTTC
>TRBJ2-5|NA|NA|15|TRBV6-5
CASSPWAGNQETQYF
TGTGCCAGCAGCCCCTGGGCAGGGAACCAAGAGACCCAGTACTTC
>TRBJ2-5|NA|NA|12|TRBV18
CASSPEQETQYF
TGTGCCAGCTCACCAGAGCAAGAGACCCAGTACTTC
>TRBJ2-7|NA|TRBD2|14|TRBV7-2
CASSLGLAFGEQYF
TGTGCCAGCAGCTTGGGACTAGCGTTCGGTGAGCAGTACTTC
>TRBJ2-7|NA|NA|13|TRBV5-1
CASSKGGSYEQYF
TGCGCCAGCAGCAAGGGAGGTTCATACGAGCAGTACTTC